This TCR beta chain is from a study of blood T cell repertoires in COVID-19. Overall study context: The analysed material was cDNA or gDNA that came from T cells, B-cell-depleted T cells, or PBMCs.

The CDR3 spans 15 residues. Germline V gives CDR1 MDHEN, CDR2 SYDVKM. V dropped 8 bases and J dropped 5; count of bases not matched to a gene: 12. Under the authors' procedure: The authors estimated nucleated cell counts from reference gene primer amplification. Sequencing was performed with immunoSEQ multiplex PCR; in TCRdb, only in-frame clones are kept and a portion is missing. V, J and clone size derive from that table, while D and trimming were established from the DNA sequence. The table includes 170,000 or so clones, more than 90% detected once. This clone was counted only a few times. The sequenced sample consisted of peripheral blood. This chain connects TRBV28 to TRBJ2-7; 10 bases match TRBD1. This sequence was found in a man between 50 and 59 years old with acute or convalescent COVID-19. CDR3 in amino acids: CASPPGQGSFDEQYF. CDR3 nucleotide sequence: TGTGCCAGCCCTCCGGGACAGGGGTCTTTCGACGAGCAGTACTTC.